Each of the 7 T cell receptor beta chains below was sequenced from the same sample in a study of CD8 T cells in ankylosing spondylitis. Notes on the study in general: A TCR beta motif made of eight highly homologous variants seemed typical of ankylosing spondylitis blood.

These receptors' targets are unknown. TCRdb re-called the 5' RACE reads through MiXCR, storing one row per CDR3 protein. The sample includes about 440,000 distinct CDR3 sequences, 17% seen only once; the top ten take approximately 0.97%. Sample: blood, either unsorted or a sorted T cell fraction (not recorded which). The receptors were sampled from a male donor with ankylosing spondylitis.

This clonotype was observed a few times. This chain's CDR3 is CASSHASARAGRNTEAFF. The CDR3 DNA sequence: TGCGCCAGCAGCCACGCCAGTGCGAGGGCAGGGAGGAACACTGAAGCTTTCTTT. The rearrangement joins TRBV4-1 to TRBJ1-1, with TRBD1 as a possible D gene (5 bases). V gave up 3 bases and J gave up 1 base, with 21 bases separating them. The CDR3 contains 18 residues. CDR1 and CDR2 (germline): MGHRA, YSYEKL.

A few counts support this clonotype. The V gene is TRBV4-2, the J gene TRBJ2-5, with D possibly TRBD2 on 8 matching bases. The CDR3 is 15 amino acids. V lost 4 bases, J lost 5 bases, and 17 bases lay in between. Germline loops: CDR1 LGHNA, CDR2 YNFKEQ. The CDR3 coding sequence is TGTGCCAGCAGCCCCCGGGAGGGGGCAGGGGAGACCCAGTACTTC. This encodes CASSPREGAGETQYF.

The chain couples TRBV11-2 to TRBJ2-3, with unresolved D. Germline CDR1 SGHAT, CDR2 FQNNGV. The CDR3 extends over 15 amino acids. Trimming took 5 bases from V and 2 from J, leaving 14 bases between them. The CDR3, as DNA: TGTGCCAGCAGCCAAACTACCACTTTCACAGATACGCAGTATTTT. Translated: CASSQTTTFTDTQYF.

Only a few counts were recorded for this clonotype. The chain's CDR3 is CASSLSASGGSTDTQYF. The CDR3 region has the DNA TGTGCCAGCAGTTTATCGGCTAGCGGGGGTAGCACAGATACGCAGTATTTT. The V call is TRBV28, the J call TRBJ2-3; 10 nucleotides align to TRBD2. Per germline, CDR1 MDHEN and CDR2 SYDVKM. The CDR3 is 17 amino acids. V gave up 1 base and J gave up 0 bases; unmatched junction bases: 4.

This clonotype was counted ten times or more. The gene calls are TRBV5-1 and TRBJ2-1; 11 bases are shared with TRBD2. The junction had 12 bases not matched to a gene; V was cut back by 4 bases and J by 3 bases. Per the germline V gene, CDR1 is SGHRS and CDR2 is YFSETQ. This CDR3 is 18 amino acids long. The chain's CDR3 is CASSQGLAAKRDYNEQFF. In DNA, the CDR3 is TGCGCCAGCAGCCAGGGACTAGCGGCGAAGCGGGACTACAATGAGCAGTTCTTC.

The chain uses TRBV5-1 and TRBJ2-3; D may be TRBD1 or TRBD2 (6 bases each). Between the trimmed V and J ends, which lost 4 bases and 4 bases, there was a span of 16 bases. The CDR3 sequence is 15 residues long. The V gene's germline CDR1 is SGHRS and CDR2 YFSETQ. The DNA of the CDR3 is TGCGCCAGCAGCGTCATGGAGGGGGTCGCAGATACGCAGTATTTT. It yields the protein CASSVMEGVADTQYF.

This clonotype was observed a handful of times. The rearrangement uses TRBV9 and TRBJ2-2, with TRBD1 matching over 11 bases. V lost 9 bases and J lost 6; bases outside the gene matches: 4. The CDR3 is made up of 13 amino acids. CDR1 and CDR2 from the germline V gene are SGDLS and YYNGEE. The DNA of the CDR3 is TGTGCCATTCCGGGACAGGGGGCCGGGGAGCTGTTTTTT. Its protein product is CAIPGQGAGELFF.